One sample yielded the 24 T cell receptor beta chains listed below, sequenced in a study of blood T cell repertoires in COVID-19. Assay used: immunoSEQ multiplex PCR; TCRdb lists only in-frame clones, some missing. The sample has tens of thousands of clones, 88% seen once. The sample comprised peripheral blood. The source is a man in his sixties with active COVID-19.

The CDR3 region is CASSRTSGRDEQYF. CDR3 sequence (DNA): TGTGCCAGCAGCAGGACTAGCGGGAGAGACGAGCAGTACTTC. The rearrangement links TRBV6-2 or TRBV6-3 to TRBJ2-7; TRBD2 matches at 13 bases. V was pared by 6 bases and J by 5 bases, with 4 bases of the junction left unmatched. The germline V gene has CDR1 MNHEY and CDR2 SVGEGT. The CDR3 runs 14 residues.

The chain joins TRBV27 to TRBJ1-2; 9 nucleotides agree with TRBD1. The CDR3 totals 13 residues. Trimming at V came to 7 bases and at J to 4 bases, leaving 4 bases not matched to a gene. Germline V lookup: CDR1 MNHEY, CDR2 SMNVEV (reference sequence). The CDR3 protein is CASTTGGGYGYTF. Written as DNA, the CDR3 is TGTGCCAGCACTACAGGGGGCGGCTATGGCTACACCTTC.

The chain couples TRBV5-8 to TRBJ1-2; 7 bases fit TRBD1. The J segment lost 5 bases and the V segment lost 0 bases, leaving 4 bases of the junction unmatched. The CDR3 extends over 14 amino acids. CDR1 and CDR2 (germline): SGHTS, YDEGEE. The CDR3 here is CASSLEGAFYGYTF. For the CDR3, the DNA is TGTGCCAGCAGCTTGGAGGGGGCTTTTTATGGCTACACCTTC. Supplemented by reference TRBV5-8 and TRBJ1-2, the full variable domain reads EAGVTQSPTHLIKTRGQQATLRCSPISGHTSVYWYQQALGLGLQFLLWYDEGEERNRGNFPPRFSGRQFPNYSSELNVNALELEDSALYLCASSLEGAFYGYTFGSGTRLTVV.

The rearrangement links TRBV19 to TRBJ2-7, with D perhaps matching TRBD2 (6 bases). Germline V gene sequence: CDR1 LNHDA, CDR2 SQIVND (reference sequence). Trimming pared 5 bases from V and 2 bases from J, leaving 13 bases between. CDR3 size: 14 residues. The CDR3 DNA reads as TGTGCCAGTAGTCCGAGCGGGTCCACCTACGAGCAGTACTTC. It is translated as CASSPSGSTYEQYF.

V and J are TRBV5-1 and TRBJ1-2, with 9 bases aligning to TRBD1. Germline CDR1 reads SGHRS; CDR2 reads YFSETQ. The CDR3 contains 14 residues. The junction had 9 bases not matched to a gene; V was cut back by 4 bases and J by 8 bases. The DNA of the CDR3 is TGCGCCAGCAGCCCAGAACAGGGGGCGCGAGGCTACACCTTC. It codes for CASSPEQGARGYTF.

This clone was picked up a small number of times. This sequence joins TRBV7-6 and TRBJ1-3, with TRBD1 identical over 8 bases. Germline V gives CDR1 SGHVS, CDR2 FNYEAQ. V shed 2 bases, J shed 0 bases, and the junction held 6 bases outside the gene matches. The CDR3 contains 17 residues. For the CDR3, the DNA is TGTGCCAGCAGCTTACGATACAGGGGGGTCTCTGGAAACACCATATATTTT. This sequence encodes CASSLRYRGVSGNTIYF.

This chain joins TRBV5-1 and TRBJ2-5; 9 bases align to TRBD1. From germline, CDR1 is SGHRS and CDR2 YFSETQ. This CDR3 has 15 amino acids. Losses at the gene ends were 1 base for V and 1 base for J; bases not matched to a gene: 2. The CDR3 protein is CASSLTGGPQETQYF. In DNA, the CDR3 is TGCGCCAGCAGCTTGACAGGGGGCCCCCAAGAGACCCAGTACTTC.

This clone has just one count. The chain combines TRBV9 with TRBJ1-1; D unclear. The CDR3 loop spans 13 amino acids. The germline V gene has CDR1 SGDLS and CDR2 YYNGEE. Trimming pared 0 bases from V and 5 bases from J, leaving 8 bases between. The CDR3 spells CASSVVPGTEAFF. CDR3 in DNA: TGTGCCAGCAGCGTAGTTCCGGGGACTGAAGCTTTCTTT. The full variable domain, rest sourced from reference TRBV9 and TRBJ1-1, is DSGVTQTPKHLITATGQRVTLRCSPRSGDLSVYWYQQSLDQGLQFLIQYYNGEERAKGNILERFSAQQFPDLHSELNLSSLELGDSALYFCASSVVPGTEAFFGQGTRLTVV.

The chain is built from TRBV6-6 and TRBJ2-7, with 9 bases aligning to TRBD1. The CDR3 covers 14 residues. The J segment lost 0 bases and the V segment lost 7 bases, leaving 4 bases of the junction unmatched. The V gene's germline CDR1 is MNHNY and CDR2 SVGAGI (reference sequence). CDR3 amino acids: CASTPGQGSYEQYF. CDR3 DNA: TGTGCCAGCACCCCGGGACAGGGCTCCTACGAGCAGTACTTC.

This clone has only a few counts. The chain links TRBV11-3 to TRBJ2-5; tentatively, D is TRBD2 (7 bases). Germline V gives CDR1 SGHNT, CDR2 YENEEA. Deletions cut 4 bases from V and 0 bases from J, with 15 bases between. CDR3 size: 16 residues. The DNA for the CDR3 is TGTGCCAGCAGCTCGGGGGGCGGGAGACACCAAGAGACCCAGTACTTC. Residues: CASSSGGGRHQETQYF.

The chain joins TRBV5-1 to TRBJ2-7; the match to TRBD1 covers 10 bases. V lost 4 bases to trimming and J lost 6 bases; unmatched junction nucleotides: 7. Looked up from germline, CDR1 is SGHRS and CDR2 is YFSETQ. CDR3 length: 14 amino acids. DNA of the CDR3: TGCGCCAGCAGCCGCGGACAGGGGGTCGCCGAGCAGTACTTC. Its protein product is CASSRGQGVAEQYF.

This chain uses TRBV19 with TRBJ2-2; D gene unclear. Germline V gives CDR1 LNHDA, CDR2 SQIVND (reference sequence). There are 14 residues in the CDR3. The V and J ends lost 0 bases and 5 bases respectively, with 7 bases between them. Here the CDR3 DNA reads TGTGCCAGTAGTATAGATTTTACTACCGGGGAGCTGTTTTTT. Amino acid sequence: CASSIDFTTGELFF.

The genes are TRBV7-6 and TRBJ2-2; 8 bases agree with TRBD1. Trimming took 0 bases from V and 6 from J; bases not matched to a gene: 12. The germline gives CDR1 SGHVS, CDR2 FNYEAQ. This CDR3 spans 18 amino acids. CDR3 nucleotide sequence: TGTGCCAGCAGCTTAGCCCCCTCCGGGACAGGCGTTCCCGGGGAGCTGTTTTTT. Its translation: CASSLAPSGTGVPGELFF.

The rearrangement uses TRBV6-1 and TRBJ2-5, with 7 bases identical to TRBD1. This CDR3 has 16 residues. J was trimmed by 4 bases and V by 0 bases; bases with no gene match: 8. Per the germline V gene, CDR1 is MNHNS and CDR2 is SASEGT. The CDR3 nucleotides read TGTGCCAGCAGTGAAGCGCAAGGGGGCGTGGGAGAGACCCAGTACTTC. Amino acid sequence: CASSEAQGGVGETQYF.

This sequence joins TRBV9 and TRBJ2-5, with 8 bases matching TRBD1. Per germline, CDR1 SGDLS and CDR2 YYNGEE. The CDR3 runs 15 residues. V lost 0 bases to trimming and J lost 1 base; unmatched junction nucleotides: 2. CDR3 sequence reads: CASSVATGGQETQYF. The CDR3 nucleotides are TGTGCCAGCAGCGTAGCTACAGGGGGCCAAGAGACCCAGTACTTC.

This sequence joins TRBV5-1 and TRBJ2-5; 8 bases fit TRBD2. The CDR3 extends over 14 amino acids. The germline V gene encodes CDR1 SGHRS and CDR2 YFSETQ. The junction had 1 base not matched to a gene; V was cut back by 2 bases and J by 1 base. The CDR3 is CASSFGGGQETQYF. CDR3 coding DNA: TGCGCCAGCAGCTTCGGGGGGGGCCAAGAGACCCAGTACTTC.

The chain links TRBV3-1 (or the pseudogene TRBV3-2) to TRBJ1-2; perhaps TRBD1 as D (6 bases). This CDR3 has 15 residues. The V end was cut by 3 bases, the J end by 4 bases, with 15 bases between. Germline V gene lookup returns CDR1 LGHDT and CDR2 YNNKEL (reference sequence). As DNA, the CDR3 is TGTGCCAGCAGCCACATCAGGGGAGTGAGCTATGGCTACACCTTC. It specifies CASSHIRGVSYGYTF.

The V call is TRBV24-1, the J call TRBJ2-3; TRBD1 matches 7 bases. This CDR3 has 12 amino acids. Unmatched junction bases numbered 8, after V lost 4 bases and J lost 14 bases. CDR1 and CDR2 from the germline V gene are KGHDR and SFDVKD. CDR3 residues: CATSDPGGSSYF. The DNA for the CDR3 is TGTGCCACCAGTGACCCAGGGGGAAGCTCGTATTTT.

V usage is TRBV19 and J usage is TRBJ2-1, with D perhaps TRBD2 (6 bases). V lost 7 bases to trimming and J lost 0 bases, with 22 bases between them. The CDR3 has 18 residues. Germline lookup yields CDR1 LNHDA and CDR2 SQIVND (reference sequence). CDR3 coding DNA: TGTGCCAGTATCTCCTGGGATCGGCGGGACCTCTCCTACAATGAGCAGTTCTTC. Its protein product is CASISWDRRDLSYNEQFF.

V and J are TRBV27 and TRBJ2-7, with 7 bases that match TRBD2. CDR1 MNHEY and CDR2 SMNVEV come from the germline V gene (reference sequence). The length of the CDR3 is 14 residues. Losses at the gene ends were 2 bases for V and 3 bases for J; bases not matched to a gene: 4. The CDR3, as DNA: TGTGCCAGCAGTTTAGGCGGGAGCCTCTACGAGCAGTACTTC. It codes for CASSLGGSLYEQYF.

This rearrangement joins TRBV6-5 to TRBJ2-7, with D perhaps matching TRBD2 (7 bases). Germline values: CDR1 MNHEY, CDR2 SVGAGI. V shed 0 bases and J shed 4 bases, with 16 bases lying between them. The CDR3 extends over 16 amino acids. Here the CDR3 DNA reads TGTGCCAGCAGTTACTCACAGGGCGGGAGTGGGTACGAGCAGTACTTC. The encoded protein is CASSYSQGGSGYEQYF.

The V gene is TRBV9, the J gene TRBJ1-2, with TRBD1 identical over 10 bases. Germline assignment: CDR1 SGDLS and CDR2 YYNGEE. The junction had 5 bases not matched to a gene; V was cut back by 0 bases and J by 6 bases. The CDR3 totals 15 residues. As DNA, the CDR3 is TGTGCCAGCAGCGTAGGGATCGGACAGGGGGATGGCTACACCTTC. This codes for CASSVGIGQGDGYTF.

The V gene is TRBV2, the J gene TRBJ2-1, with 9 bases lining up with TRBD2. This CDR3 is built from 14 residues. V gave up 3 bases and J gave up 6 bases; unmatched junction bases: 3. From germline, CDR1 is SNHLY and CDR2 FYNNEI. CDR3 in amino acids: CASSEREGLNEQFF. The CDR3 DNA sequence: TGTGCCAGCAGTGAGCGGGAGGGCCTCAATGAGCAGTTCTTC.

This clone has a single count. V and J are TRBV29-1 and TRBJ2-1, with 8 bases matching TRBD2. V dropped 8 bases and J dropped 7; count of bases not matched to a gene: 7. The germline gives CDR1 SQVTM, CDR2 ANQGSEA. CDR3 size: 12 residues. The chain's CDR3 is CSISGKGNEQFF. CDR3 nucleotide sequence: TGCAGCATTAGCGGGAAGGGGAATGAGCAGTTCTTC.